A selection of T cell receptor beta chains follows, all from one sample in a study of cytomegalovirus exposure and HLA in healthy donors. This table comes from immunoSEQ multiplex PCR, and its TCRdb copy is limited to in-frame clones, with some not included. This sample has tens of thousands of clones, with roughly 76% found just once. The sequenced material came from PBMCs. These receptors all stem from a woman in her 30s in good health and CMV-seronegative. Both conserved end residues are part of each CDR3. Each record gives: D gene, J gene, V gene, clone size, CDR3 protein, CDR3 DNA. The D gene is left open where the match is weak. Size values are once, few and many counts, or a class for expanded clones, and some rows have none.

-,TRBJ2-2,TRBV29-1,-,CSVGWTVNTGELFF,TGCAGCGTCGGGTGGACAGTGAACACCGGGGAGCTGTTTTTT
-,TRBJ1-1,TRBV27,-,CASSLPEGTEAFF,TGTGCCAGCAGCCTTCCGGAGGGCACTGAAGCTTTCTTT
-,TRBJ1-5,TRBV28,once,CASRLGPSNQPQHF,TGTGCCAGCAGGCTGGGCCCTAGCAATCAGCCCCAGCATTTT
-,TRBJ2-4,TRBV6-5,-,CASSYSNIGHRDF,TGTGCCAGCAGTTACTCGAATATTGGACATAGAGACTTC
-,TRBJ2-4,TRBV6-6,-,CASSYFGPGAKNIQYF,-
TRBD1,TRBJ2-1,TRBV25-1,-,CASSEEGQPYNEQFF,TGTGCCAGCAGTGAAGAGGGACAGCCCTACAATGAGCAGTTCTTC
-,TRBJ2-5,TRBV6-5,few,CASSNRAGNLETQYF,TGTGCCAGCAGTAACCGGGCAGGGAACTTAGAGACCCAGTACTTC
TRBD1,TRBJ2-7,TRBV27,-,CASRKGTGGREQYF,TGTGCCAGCCGTAAAGGGACAGGGGGGCGCGAGCAGTACTTC
TRBD1,TRBJ1-5,TRBV28,-,CASSLLGGTGANNQPQHF,TGTGCCAGCAGTTTATTAGGGGGGACAGGGGCGAACAATCAGCCCCAGCATTTT
TRBD1,TRBJ2-7,TRBV28,-,CASSDRDRGYEQYF,TGTGCCAGCAGTGACCGGGACAGGGGCTACGAGCAGTACTTC
-,TRBJ1-1,TRBV6-6,-,CASSYWTGGRNTEAFF,TGTGCCAGCAGTTACTGGACGGGGGGGAGGAACACTGAAGCTTTCTTT
TRBD2,TRBJ2-2,TRBV28,-,CASSSTSAITPNTGELFF,TGTGCCAGCAGTTCGACTAGCGCCATTACTCCGAACACCGGGGAGCTGTTTTTT
TRBD2,TRBJ2-3,TRBV6-6,-,CASSISGSGTDTQYF,TGTGCCAGCAGTATCAGCGGGAGCGGCACAGATACGCAGTATTTT
TRBD2,TRBJ2-1,TRBV25-1,-,CASSEAASGSSSYNEQFF,TGTGCCAGCAGTGAAGCGGCTAGCGGTTCGAGCTCCTACAATGAGCAGTTCTTC
TRBD2,TRBJ2-1,TRBV15,-,CATSRDRLAGTGEQFF,TGTGCCACCAGCAGAGATCGACTAGCGGGGACGGGTGAGCAGTTCTTC
TRBD1,TRBJ2-2,TRBV5-1,few,CASSLGDRGNSGELFF,TGCGCCAGCAGCCTTGGGGACAGAGGTAACTCCGGGGAGCTGTTTTTT
-,TRBJ1-1,TRBV18,-,CASSPLSTPLNTEAFF,TGTGCCAGCTCACCACTCTCCACACCACTGAACACTGAAGCTTTCTTT
TRBD2,TRBJ2-7,TRBV11-2,-,CASSISGSSYEQYF,TGTGCCAGCAGCATTAGCGGGAGCTCCTACGAGCAGTACTTC
-,TRBJ2-3,TRBV28,-,CASSSLPRDTQYF,TGTGCCAGCAGTTCCCTTCCCAGGGATACGCAGTATTTT
TRBD2,TRBJ2-5,TRBV27,-,CASRTALAGVRETQYF,TGTGCCAGCCGAACGGCCTTAGCGGGAGTTCGTGAGACCCAGTACTTC
-,TRBJ2-6,TRBV18,-,CASSPLGLSGANVLTF,TGTGCCAGCTCACCTCTTGGGCTATCAGGGGCCAACGTCCTGACTTTC
TRBD1,TRBJ2-1,TRBV10-3,-,CAISESPRGQGSHEQFF,TGTGCCATCAGTGAGTCGCCCCGCGGACAGGGTAGCCATGAGCAGTTCTTC
-,TRBJ1-2,TRBV2,-,CASSTGINYGYTF,TGTGCCAGCAGTACAGGGATTAACTATGGCTACACCTTC
TRBD1,TRBJ2-3,TRBV9,-,CASSSGTATDTQYF,TGTGCCAGCAGCTCTGGGACAGCCACAGATACGCAGTATTTT
-,TRBJ2-7,TRBV19,once,CASSTMGRSASYEQYF,TGTGCCAGTAGTACCATGGGCAGGTCGGCCTCCTACGAGCAGTACTTC
-,TRBJ2-1,TRBV9,-,CASSAQVAINNEQFF,TGTGCCAGCAGCGCCCAGGTCGCAATAAACAATGAGCAGTTCTTC
TRBD1,TRBJ1-1,TRBV5-1,-,CASSLTGTGFMNTEAFF,TGCGCCAGCAGCTTGACCGGGACAGGTTTCATGAACACTGAAGCTTTCTTT
TRBD1,TRBJ2-5,TRBV28,-,CASSGQGVREQYF,TGTGCCAGCAGTGGACAGGGGGTTAGGGAGCAGTACTTC
TRBD1,TRBJ1-1,TRBV28,-,CASSTPRDSRNTEAFF,TGTGCCAGCAGTACACCCCGGGACAGCAGAAACACTGAAGCTTTCTTT
-,TRBJ1-3,TRBV30,-,CAWSVLGQPSSGNTIYF,TGTGCCTGGAGTGTACTCGGACAGCCCAGCTCTGGAAACACCATATATTTT
-,TRBJ2-3,TRBV27,-,CASDIHPWDTLRTDTQYF,TGTGCCAGCGATATCCACCCCTGGGACACTCTTAGGACAGATACGCAGTATTTT
TRBD2,TRBJ2-3,TRBV9,-,CASSVVVEGLARGCTDTQYF,TGTGCCAGCAGCGTAGTTGTGGAGGGACTAGCGAGAGGTTGCACAGATACGCAGTATTTT
-,TRBJ1-1,TRBV6-1,-,CASGRVGTEAFF,TGTGCCAGCGGCAGGGTGGGCACTGAAGCTTTCTTT
-,TRBJ2-7,TRBV9,-,CASSVATGTSYEQYF,TGTGCCAGCAGCGTAGCTACGGGAACATCCTACGAGCAGTACTTC
TRBD2,TRBJ2-1,TRBV5-1,few,CASSPVASGTHNEQFF,TGCGCCAGCAGCCCAGTGGCTAGCGGGACCCACAATGAGCAGTTCTTC
-,TRBJ1-1,TRBV18,-,CASSSVKNTEAFF,TGTGCCAGCTCATCGGTAAAGAACACTGAAGCTTTCTTT
-,TRBJ2-7,TRBV7-9,-,CASSLAGTASYEQYF,TGTGCCAGCAGCTTAGCCGGGACTGCCTCCTACGAGCAGTACTTC
-,TRBJ1-2,TRBV9,-,CASSSTSASRLYGYTF,TGTGCCAGCAGCTCAACATCAGCCTCCCGACTCTATGGCTACACCTTC
TRBD2,TRBJ2-3,TRBV10-3,-,CAISDPMGLAGSTDTQYF,TGTGCCATCAGTGACCCTATGGGACTAGCGGGTAGCACAGATACGCAGTATTTT
-,TRBJ2-2,TRBV11-2,few,CASSSLALGTGELFF,TGTGCCAGCAGCTCCCTAGCGTTAGGGACCGGGGAGCTGTTTTTT
-,TRBJ1-1,TRBV4-2,-,CASSQRRGTEAFF,TGTGCCAGCAGCCAACGGCGGGGGACTGAAGCTTTCTTT
-,TRBJ1-6,TRBV7-2,once,CASSSRVGGNSPLHF,TGTGCCAGCAGCTCCCGTGTCGGGGGTAATTCACCCCTCCACTTT
TRBD1,TRBJ1-6,TRBV30,-,CAWNGQGSYNSPLHF,TGTGCCTGGAATGGACAGGGCTCCTATAATTCACCCCTCCACTTT
TRBD1,TRBJ1-5,TRBV10-2,-,CASRESGGQGQPQHF,TGCGCCAGCAGGGAATCAGGGGGCCAAGGTCAGCCCCAGCATTTT
-,TRBJ2-1,TRBV19,-,CASSPPFGEQFF,TGTGCCAGTAGTCCCCCTTTCGGGGAGCAGTTCTTC